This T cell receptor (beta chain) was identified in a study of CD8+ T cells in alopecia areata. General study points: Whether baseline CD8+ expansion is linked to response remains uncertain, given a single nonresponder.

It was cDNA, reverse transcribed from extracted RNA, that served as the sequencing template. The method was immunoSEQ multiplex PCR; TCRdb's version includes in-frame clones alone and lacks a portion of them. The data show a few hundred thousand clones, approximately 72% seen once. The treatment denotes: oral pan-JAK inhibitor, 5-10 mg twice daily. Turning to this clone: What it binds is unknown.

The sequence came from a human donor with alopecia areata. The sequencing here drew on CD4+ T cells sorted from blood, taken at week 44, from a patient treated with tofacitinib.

This CDR3 is CASTTGERGNIQYF. The CDR3 DNA is TGTGCCAGCACCACTGGAGAGAGAGGAAACATTCAGTACTTC. V and J are TRBV6-1 and TRBJ2-4; unclear D gene. This CDR3 has 14 residues. CDR1 and CDR2 (germline): MNHNS, SASEGT. V was cut by 7 bases and J by 6 bases, with 16 bases left in between.